Below, 18 T cell receptor beta chains from the same sample are listed, as sequenced in a study of regulatory T cells in long-lasting Graves disease. The time point is: newly diagnosed GD, antithyroid drugs for less than 3 months. The TCR library used RNA extracted from PBMCs. According to the study, TCR beta libraries were built with iRepertoire HTBI primers and CDR3-region Arm-PCR. TCRdb passed the multiplex PCR reads through MiXCR, listing each CDR3 protein once. The profile shows fewer than 400,000 distinct CDR3 sequences, 18% of them singletons. The source material was peripheral blood mononuclear cells (PBMCs), sampled at new diagnosis, from a patient treated with antithyroid drugs. These receptors were collected from a female donor with Graves disease.

The table lists this clonotype with many counts. The chain links TRBV9 to TRBJ2-1, with TRBD2 as a possible D gene (5 bases). V was cut by 1 base and J by 8 bases, with 13 bases left in between. This CDR3 region has 14 residues. The germline V gene encodes CDR1 SGDLS and CDR2 YYNGEE. The CDR3: CASSVLGGSDEQFF. The CDR3 nucleotides read TGTGCCAGCAGCGTACTCGGCGGGTCGGATGAGCAGTTCTTC.

This clonotype was counted at least ten times. The chain has TRBV28 and TRBJ2-1; 13 bases map to TRBD2. The CDR3 is 22 residues long. The J segment lost 0 bases and the V segment lost 4 bases, leaving 18 bases of the junction unmatched. Per germline, CDR1 MDHEN and CDR2 SYDVKM. CDR3 residues: CASSWDLGELAGGPSSYNEQFF. The CDR3 DNA follows: TGTGCCAGCAGTTGGGACCTGGGGGAACTAGCGGGAGGGCCTAGCTCCTACAATGAGCAGTTCTTC.

This clonotype has a count of ten or more. The chain uses TRBV27 and TRBJ2-7, with TRBD1 matching over 10 bases. The CDR3 covers 14 residues. Germline V gives CDR1 MNHEY, CDR2 SMNVEV (reference sequence). V gave up 7 bases and J gave up 6 bases; unmatched junction bases: 9. CDR3 DNA: TGTGCCAGCAACCCTTGGGACAGGGGAGGCGAGCAGTACTTC. This sequence encodes CASNPWDRGGEQYF.

The V and J genes are TRBV2 and TRBJ2-7; TRBD2 matches at 8 bases. The CDR3 spans 12 residues. V lost 8 bases and J lost 5; bases outside the gene matches: 5. Germline V lookup: CDR1 SNHLY, CDR2 FYNNEI. The CDR3 nucleotides read TGTGCCAGCTCGGGAGGGTTCAACGAGCAGTACTTC. It encodes CASSGGFNEQYF.

The chain combines TRBV9 with TRBJ2-7, with TRBD1 identical over 7 bases. Germline trimming cut 3 bases from V and 6 bases from J; bases unmatched to any gene: 6. The CDR3 covers 13 residues. Germline V gene lookup returns CDR1 SGDLS and CDR2 YYNGEE. The CDR3 DNA reads as TGTGCCAGCAGCGGACAGGGCACAACCGAGCAGTACTTC. It is translated as CASSGQGTTEQYF.

The rearrangement links TRBV10-3 to TRBJ1-1; D is unresolved. Per the germline V gene, CDR1 is ENHRY and CDR2 is SYGVKD. This CDR3 spans 12 amino acids. Between the trimmed V and J ends, which lost 7 bases and 2 bases, there was a span of 8 bases. DNA of the CDR3: TGTGCCATCACGGGTCCCAACACTGAAGCTTTCTTT. Protein product: CAITGPNTEAFF.

This clonotype was observed a few times. V gene TRBV6-2 or TRBV6-3 combines with J gene TRBJ1-3, with D maybe TRBD1 (6 bases). The CDR3 spans 16 residues. V shed 0 bases and J shed 2 bases, with 11 bases lying between them. The germline V gene encodes CDR1 MNHEY and CDR2 SVGEGT. The DNA for the CDR3 is TGTGCCAGCAGTTACTCTAGACAGGTTACTGGAAACACCATATATTTT. Residues: CASSYSRQVTGNTIYF.

The rearrangement uses TRBV2 and TRBJ2-7, with TRBD2 matching over 8 bases. Germline lookup yields CDR1 SNHLY and CDR2 FYNNEI. The CDR3 is made up of 17 amino acids. Unmatched junction bases numbered 18, after V lost 6 bases and J lost 5 bases. CDR3 coding DNA: TGTGCCAGCAGCCAAGATAAAGAGCGGGAGAAGTTCGACGAGCAGTACTTC. This gives the protein CASSQDKEREKFDEQYF.

At least ten counts were recorded for this clonotype. V and J are TRBV11-2 and TRBJ1-6; D is unresolved. Germline CDR1 reads SGHAT; CDR2 reads FQNNGV. The CDR3 extends over 13 amino acids. Trimming shortened V by 0 bases and J by 7 bases, and 4 bases separated the two germline ends. The CDR3 loop is CASSLDRNSPLHF. The CDR3 DNA is TGTGCCAGCAGCTTAGACAGAAATTCACCCCTCCACTTT.

In the case of this clonotype: A read error may be the cause here, since a much bigger clone is one base away. The CDR3: CAGSPPGRAYNEQFF. CDR3 DNA: TGTGCCGGCAGTCCCCCTGGGCGGGCATACAATGAGCAGTTCTTC. This chain uses TRBV7-2 with TRBJ2-1; D perhaps matches TRBD2 (5 bases). This CDR3 has 15 amino acids. Germline V gene lookup returns CDR1 SGHTA and CDR2 FQGNSA.

This clonotype was counted many times. The V call is TRBV7-2, the J call TRBJ2-3; D is perhaps TRBD1 or TRBD2 (5 bases each). Germline assignment: CDR1 SGHTA and CDR2 FQGNSA. This CDR3 comprises 16 residues. The V and J ends lost 1 base and 2 bases respectively, with 13 bases between them. CDR3 sequence reads: CASSLGSGPFTDTQYF. The CDR3 bases are TGTGCCAGCAGCTTAGGGTCGGGACCCTTCACAGATACGCAGTATTTT.

This clonotype was picked up a small number of times. V and J are TRBV28 and TRBJ2-1; the D is unclear. Germline CDR1 is MDHEN and CDR2 is SYDVKM. Trimming removed 5 bases from V and 7 bases from J, with 9 bases in between. The CDR3 spans 12 residues. CDR3 loop: CASSPEANEQFF. The CDR3, as DNA: TGTGCCAGCAGTCCCGAGGCAAATGAGCAGTTCTTC.

This clonotype was observed many times. The chain couples TRBV19 to TRBJ1-6; 8 nucleotides agree with TRBD1. The V and J ends lost 11 bases and 7 bases, in that order; junction bases with no gene match: 7. CDR3 length: 13 amino acids. Germline loops: CDR1 LNHDA, CDR2 SQIVND (reference sequence). The CDR3 region has the DNA TGTGCCGTCCGGGACAGGCTGAATTCACCCCTCCACTTT. This codes for CAVRDRLNSPLHF.

There are many counts of this clonotype. The chain uses TRBV2 and TRBJ2-1, with 11 bases fitting TRBD2. Germline trimming cut 7 bases from V and 5 bases from J; bases unmatched to any gene: 4. The CDR3 totals 14 residues. The germline V gene has CDR1 SNHLY and CDR2 FYNNEI. CDR3: CASIKTSGDNEQFF. CDR3 DNA: TGTGCCAGCATTAAGACTAGCGGGGACAATGAGCAGTTCTTC.

In this sample, this clonotype turned up many times. The V and J genes are TRBV14 and TRBJ2-7, with D unresolved. Trimming shortened V by 5 bases and J by 0 bases, and 20 bases separated the two germline ends. CDR1 is SGHDN, CDR2 FVKESK, per germline. The CDR3 is 17 residues long. The CDR3: CASSSKGIADRSYEQYF. CDR3 in DNA: TGTGCCAGCAGCTCGAAAGGAATAGCCGATCGCTCCTACGAGCAGTACTTC.

J is TRBJ2-5 and V is TRBV2, with D maybe TRBD2 (6 bases). This CDR3 spans 13 amino acids. V lost 6 bases, J lost 4 bases, and 12 bases lay in between. Per germline, CDR1 SNHLY and CDR2 FYNNEI. CDR3 residues: CASSRETRETQYF. CDR3 DNA sequence: TGTGCCAGCAGCCGGGAGACTAGAGAGACCCAGTACTTC.

In its sample, this clonotype was seen a few times. A much larger clone is a single base away; this may be a read error. The chain employs TRBV19 and TRBJ2-3, with unresolved D. Deletions cut 6 bases from V and 8 bases from J, with 18 bases between. CDR3 length equals 14 residues. Looked up from germline, CDR1 is LNHDA and CDR2 is SQIVND (reference sequence). In nucleotides, the CDR3 is TGTGCCAGTAGCTTGCCCGGAGCTATTGGTACGCAGTATTTT. It codes for CASSLPGAIGTQYF. Variable domain in full (rest from reference TRBV19 and TRBJ2-3): DGGITQSPKYLFRKEGQNVTLSCEQNLNHDAMYWYRQDPGQGLRLIYYSQIVNDFQKGDIAEGYSVSREKKESFPLTVTSAQKNPTAFYLCASSLPGAIGTQYFGPGTRLTVL.

The CDR3 loop is CASSETSWSSTDTQYF. For the CDR3, the DNA is TGCGCCAGCAGTGAGACATCCTGGTCAAGCACAGATACGCAGTATTTT. This chain links TRBV10-2 with TRBJ2-3; D not certain. The germline gives CDR1 WSHSY, CDR2 SAAADI. The CDR3 contains 16 residues. The V and J ends lost 2 bases and 0 bases respectively, with 12 bases between them.